A single sample is the source of the 16 T cell receptor beta chains below, sequenced in a study of T cells in Graves' hyperthyroidism and ophthalmopathy. Amplification of TCR beta CDR3 regions was performed using RNA transcripts as template. An initial round of RT-PCR targeting the TCR CDR3 relied on the HTBI primer set. From the multiplex PCR reads, TCRdb called clonotypes with MiXCR, one entry per CDR3 protein. This table has under 750,000 distinct CDR3 sequences, about 19% appearing once. Specimen: blood. These receptors came from a woman aged 45 to 65 with Graves' hyperthyroidism that later progressed to Graves' ophthalmopathy.

The chain couples TRBV6-5 to TRBJ1-6; D is unclear. CDR3 length equals 14 residues. CDR1 and CDR2 (germline): MNHEY, SVGAGI. V was trimmed by 2 bases and J by 5 bases, leaving 7 bases between them. CDR3 coding DNA: TGTGCCAGCAGTTACAAGCTTGATAATTCACCCCTCCACTTT. This sequence encodes CASSYKLDNSPLHF.

This clonotype has ten or more counts. The rearrangement uses TRBV5-1 and TRBJ2-7, with D hard to call. Trimming shortened V by 3 bases and J by 1 base, and 11 bases separated the two germline ends. The germline CDR1 and CDR2 sequences are SGHRS and YFSETQ. The CDR3 length is 14 residues. The chain's CDR3 is CASSWLTSSYEQYF. CDR3 nucleotides: TGCGCCAGCAGCTGGTTGACATCGTCCTACGAGCAGTACTTC.

This clonotype has only a few counts. The chain combines TRBV6-2 or TRBV6-3 with TRBJ1-2; tentative D call: TRBD1 (6 bases). The CDR3 is made up of 15 amino acids. Germline V gives CDR1 MNHEY, CDR2 SVGEGT. The V and J ends lost 0 bases and 7 bases respectively, with 15 bases between them. The CDR3 nucleotides are TGTGCCAGCAGTTACTCCTTTGACAGGATATTTGGCTACACCTTC. Translating gives CASSYSFDRIFGYTF.

To note about this clonotype: A read error is possible here, since a much larger clone lies one base away. Without the conserved terminal phenylalanine or tryptophan, this CDR3 likely stems from a read error. The chain employs TRBV12-3 or TRBV12-4 and TRBJ1-4; D unclear. V was pared by 0 bases and J by 3 bases, with 11 bases between. There are 16 residues in the CDR3. For the CDR3, the DNA is TGTGCCAGCAGTTTAGCATATTCCCTCGCTAATGAAAAACTGTTTTCT. Translated, it gives CASSLAYSLANEKLFS.

This clonotype was seen at least ten times. The V call is TRBV7-2, the J call TRBJ2-7; D uncertain. This CDR3 is built from 13 residues. Germline V lookup: CDR1 SGHTA, CDR2 FQGNSA. V was cut by 5 bases and J by 0 bases, with 8 bases left in between. Here the CDR3 DNA reads TGTGCCAGCAGCGAAAACCTCTCCTACGAGCAGTACTTC. It codes for CASSENLSYEQYF.

This clonotype was found a few times. The chain recombines TRBV2 with TRBJ1-2; 8 bases line up with TRBD1. The CDR3 spans 16 residues. V shed 5 bases and J 2 bases; nucleotides not matched to a gene: 10. The germline CDR1 and CDR2 sequences are SNHLY and FYNNEI. The DNA for the CDR3 is TGTGCCAGCAGTCAGACGATCAGGGGGCTGAACTATGGCTACACCTTC. It yields the protein CASSQTIRGLNYGYTF.

To note about this clonotype: This sequence may be a read error, since a much larger clone differs from it by one base. V gene TRBV9 combines with J gene TRBJ1-5; D is uncertain. The CDR3 totals 13 residues. From germline, CDR1 is SGDLS and CDR2 YYNGEE. V gave up 4 bases and J gave up 6 bases, with 11 bases separating them. CDR3 in DNA: TGTGCCAGCAGCCCGACCCCTTTTCAGCCCCAGCATTTT. Protein: CASSPTPFQPQHF.

This clonotype was recorded many times. The CDR3 DNA is TGTGCCAGCAGCTCTATGGCTAGCAATCAGCCCCAGCATTTT. This gives the protein CASSSMASNQPQHF. J is TRBJ1-5 and V is TRBV11-2, with unresolved D. V was cut by 4 bases and J by 0 bases, with 7 bases left in between. The germline V gene encodes CDR1 SGHAT and CDR2 FQNNGV. The CDR3 loop spans 14 amino acids.

This clonotype was recorded at least ten times. The chain has TRBV11-2 and TRBJ1-2; 8 bases fit TRBD1. The V segment lost 6 bases and the J segment 4 bases; nucleotides outside the gene matches: 10. The CDR3 covers 15 residues. CDR1 and CDR2 from the germline V gene are SGHAT and FQNNGV. The CDR3 DNA sequence: TGTGCCAGCAGAGAGTCCGGGACAGGATTCTATGGCTACACCTTC. Translated, it gives CASRESGTGFYGYTF.

J is TRBJ1-2 and V is TRBV14, with a possible D match to TRBD1 (5 bases). V was trimmed by 1 base and J by 8 bases, leaving 11 bases between them. The germline V gene has CDR1 SGHDN and CDR2 FVKESK. The CDR3 is 13 residues long. The CDR3 loop is CASSQGRVWGYTF. In nucleotides, the CDR3 is TGTGCCAGCAGCCAAGGCAGGGTCTGGGGCTACACCTTC. Drawing the rest from reference TRBV14 and TRBJ1-2, the complete variable domain is EAGVTQFPSHSVIEKGQTVTLRCDPISGHDNLYWYRRVMGKEIKFLLHFVKESKQDESGMPNNRFLAERTGGTYSTLKVQPAELEDSGVYFCASSQGRVWGYTFGSGTRLTVV.

This clonotype has ten or more counts. This chain connects TRBV6-1 to TRBJ1-1; D is unresolved. Germline CDR1 MNHNS, CDR2 SASEGT. V was cut by 7 bases and J by 4 bases, with 13 bases left in between. CDR3 length: 13 residues. The CDR3 DNA sequence: TGTGCCAGCATCTTAGGGCCCAGCACTGAAGCTTTCTTT. This sequence encodes CASILGPSTEAFF.

This clonotype has a count of ten or more. The chain is built from TRBV20-1 and TRBJ1-1; D unresolved. The CDR3 runs 13 residues. Trimming left V 6 bases short and J 2 bases short, with 13 bases between. Germline CDR1 DFQATT, CDR2 SNEGSKA (reference sequence). CDR3 nucleotides: TGCAGTGCGTGGATAGAGGGAAACACTGAAGCTTTCTTT. It specifies CSAWIEGNTEAFF.

The chain employs TRBV29-1 and TRBJ2-5, with D maybe TRBD2 (5 bases). Germline V gene sequence: CDR1 SQVTM, CDR2 ANQGSEA. V was shortened by 0 bases and J by 2 bases, with 19 bases between the two germline ends. The CDR3 contains 17 residues. CDR3 coding DNA: TGCAGCGTTGAAGAGGGAGAGGGATCATATCGTCAAGAGACCCAGTACTTC. It encodes CSVEEGEGSYRQETQYF. The complete variable domain, with remaining parts taken from reference TRBV29-1 and TRBJ2-5, reads SAVISQKPSRDICQRGTSLTIQCQVDSQVTMMFWYRQQPGQSLTLIATANQGSEATYESGFVIDKFPISRPNLTFSTLTVSNMSPEDSSIYLCSVEEGEGSYRQETQYFGPGTRLLVL.

This rearrangement joins TRBV5-4 to TRBJ1-2; 8 bases fit TRBD1. The ends lost 0 bases at V and 7 bases at J; junction bases unmatched: 8. Looked up from germline, CDR1 is SGHNT and CDR2 is YYREEE (reference sequence). This CDR3 is built from 15 residues. CDR3 region: CASSLEQGDDSGYTF. CDR3 in DNA: TGTGCCAGCAGCTTGGAACAGGGGGATGACTCTGGCTACACCTTC.

This clonotype was counted ten times or more. V gene TRBV6-1 combines with J gene TRBJ1-2; 10 bases agree with TRBD1. The length of the CDR3 is 15 residues. Trimming at V came to 6 bases and at J to 3 bases, leaving 7 bases not matched to a gene. CDR1 and CDR2 (germline): MNHNS, SASEGT. The CDR3 here is CASRTAGTGDYGYTF. The DNA of the CDR3 is TGTGCCAGCAGGACCGCCGGGACAGGGGACTATGGCTACACCTTC.

There are a few counts of this clonotype. This chain connects TRBV10-3 to TRBJ1-1; TRBD1 aligns across 9 bases. After removal of 6 bases from V and 3 bases from J, the junction contained 5 bases not matched to a gene. Germline CDR1 reads ENHRY; CDR2 reads SYGVKD. The CDR3 is 14 amino acids. CDR3 loop: CAISAGTGYTEAFF. The CDR3 DNA sequence: TGTGCCATCAGCGCGGGGACAGGGTACACTGAAGCTTTCTTT.